This TCR beta chain comes out of a study of blood T cell repertoires in COVID-19. Sequencing used immunoSEQ multiplex PCR; TCRdb keeps in-frame clones, though not all of them. The sample shows some 260,000 clones, 80% to 90% of them seen only once. There are 17 residues in the CDR3. The ends were cut back, 5 bases at V and 0 bases at J, with 17 bases in the middle. The germline V gene has CDR1 SEHNR and CDR2 FQNEAQ (reference sequence). Sequenced sample: PBMCs or T cells enriched from blood (not recorded which). This TCR was sampled from a man aged 35 to 55 who had recovered from COVID-19. V gene TRBV7-9 combines with J gene TRBJ2-4, with D perhaps TRBD1 (6 bases). CDR3 protein: CASSATGTLIAKNIQYF. CDR3 bases: TGTGCCAGCAGCGCAACCGGGACATTGATAGCCAAAAACATTCAGTACTTC.